These 12 T cell receptor beta chains were all obtained from the same sample, sequenced in a study of beta chain features in type 1 diabetes (dated by TCRdb to between 2017 and 2018). Library method: the immunoSEQ multiplex PCR assay. The entire isolated RNA was reverse transcribed using the High Capacity cDNA Reverse Transcription Kit, and thus expressed TCRB transcripts were sequenced. Imported from immuneACCESS, the table was reduced by TCRdb to in-frame sequences with V and J called. These copies leave out some clones; in studies compared against another copy, an unresolved V gene accounts for under half, and the cause of the remainder is not known. The sample yields 810,000 or so clones; around a sixth were counted once. The ten largest clones take up around 0.02% of the sample. The sequenced material came from naive CD4+ T cells from blood. What this sample's cell subset or site label stands for: true naive CD4+ T cells. These receptors were obtained from a young woman in good health.

This clone occurred a few times. CDR3 region: CATRLAGESRETQYF. DNA of the CDR3: TGTGCCACCCGACTAGCGGGAGAGTCAAGGGAGACCCAGTACTTC. The chain couples TRBV10-3 to TRBJ2-5; TRBD2 agrees at 12 bases. V was clipped by 10 bases and J by 5 bases; unmatched bases: 11. Per the germline V gene, CDR1 is ENHRY and CDR2 is SYGVKD. This CDR3 spans 15 amino acids.

The chain uses TRBV28 and TRBJ2-3, with 8 positions matching TRBD1. Looked up from germline, CDR1 is MDHEN and CDR2 is SYDVKM. The length of the CDR3 is 13 residues. Unmatched junction bases numbered 6, after V lost 2 bases and J lost 11 bases. CDR3 loop: CASSLQGAWGQYF. The CDR3 DNA sequence: TGTGCCAGCAGTTTACAGGGGGCCTGGGGGCAGTATTTT.

This clone was seen a few times. The chain joins TRBV5-6 to TRBJ2-7; TRBD1 aligns across 10 bases. The CDR3 is 16 amino acids. V was pared by 4 bases and J by 3 bases, with 10 bases of the junction left unmatched. Germline V CDR1 and CDR2: SGHDT, YYEEEE. CDR3 protein: CASSGDRGRFNYEQYF. The CDR3 DNA is TGTGCCAGCAGCGGCGACAGGGGGCGATTCAACTACGAGCAGTACTTC.

This clone was seen a handful of times. This rearrangement joins TRBV28 to TRBJ2-1, with D possibly being TRBD1 (7 bases). V shed 4 bases and J shed 15 bases, with 13 bases lying between them. The germline CDR1 and CDR2 sequences are MDHEN and SYDVKM. The CDR3 has 11 residues. Written as DNA, the CDR3 is TGTGCCAGCAGTTCCCAGGGGGGTTCGTTCTTC. It is translated as CASSSQGGSFF.

The chain recombines TRBV4-3 with TRBJ2-5, with 7 bases matching TRBD1. Germline V gives CDR1 LGHNA, CDR2 YSLEER. V lost 1 base to trimming and J lost 3 bases; unmatched junction nucleotides: 2. The CDR3 runs 14 residues. The CDR3 reads CASSQVDREETQYF. CDR3 bases: TGCGCCAGCAGCCAAGTAGACAGGGAAGAGACCCAGTACTTC.

This clone has only a few counts. The chain couples TRBV29-1 to TRBJ1-1; TRBD1 might be the D (6 bases). CDR3 length: 14 amino acids. Germline CDR1 reads SQVTM; CDR2 reads ANQGSEA. The V end was cut by 1 base, the J end by 1 base, with 10 bases between. CDR3 coding DNA: TGCAGCGTTGAAGCATGGGGGCGGAACACTGAAGCTTTCTTT. Translating it yields CSVEAWGRNTEAFF.

This clone was recorded many times. The same CDR3 arises from other DNA sequences in this sample as well. The gene calls are TRBV2 and TRBJ2-6; D is unclear. Germline loops: CDR1 SNHLY, CDR2 FYNNEI. CDR3 length equals 15 residues. V was clipped by 2 bases and J by 0 bases, with 5 bases between them. This CDR3 reads CASSETGSGANVLTF. The CDR3 DNA sequence: TGTGCCAGCAGTGAAACCGGCTCTGGGGCCAACGTCCTGACTTTC.

There are a few counts of this clone. The rearrangement links TRBV19 to TRBJ1-5, with 7 nucleotides matching TRBD1. The CDR3 is 15 residues long. V lost 2 bases to trimming and J lost 6 bases; unmatched junction nucleotides: 7. Germline CDR1 and CDR2: LNHDA and SQIVND (reference sequence). CDR3 in DNA: TGTGCCAGTAGTATAATGACAGGGAGGTCTCAGCCCCAGCATTTT. Encoded protein: CASSIMTGRSQPQHF.

The chain joins TRBV7-2 to TRBJ1-2; D uncertain. Trimming removed 5 bases at V and 6 bases at J, with 13 bases between. Germline CDR1 reads SGHTA; CDR2 reads FQGNSA. The CDR3 has 13 residues. The CDR3 loop reads CASSTSSFDGYTF. CDR3 DNA: TGTGCCAGCAGCACATCCAGTTTTGATGGCTACACCTTC.

As regards this clone: The identical CDR3 is also encoded by other nucleotide sequences in the sample. The chain employs TRBV19 and TRBJ2-2; D not certain. The CDR3 spans 14 residues. Germline values: CDR1 LNHDA, CDR2 SQIVND (reference sequence). Trimming took 3 bases from V and 1 from J, leaving 6 bases between them. Here the CDR3 DNA reads TGTGCCAGTAGTATCGCTTTGAACACCGGGGAGCTGTTTTTT. This encodes CASSIALNTGELFF.

This rearrangement joins TRBV6-5 to TRBJ1-2; D remains ambiguous. Looked up from germline, CDR1 is MNHEY and CDR2 is SVGAGI. The V end was cut by 4 bases, the J end by 4 bases, with 10 bases between. The CDR3 contains 13 residues. CDR3 in amino acids: CASSSSGFYGYTF. The DNA for the CDR3 is TGTGCCAGCAGTTCGTCAGGATTCTATGGCTACACCTTC.

The V and J genes are TRBV15 and TRBJ1-2, with unresolved D. Germline V lookup: CDR1 LNHNV, CDR2 YYDKDF (reference sequence). The CDR3 covers 17 residues. V gave up 0 bases and J gave up 4 bases, with 18 bases separating them. The CDR3 loop is CATSRDRGGLAPYGYTF. CDR3 sequence (DNA): TGTGCCACCAGCAGAGATCGGGGAGGCCTAGCCCCCTATGGCTACACCTTC.